The 17 T cell receptor beta chains reported below all come from one sample, sequenced in a study of beta chain features in type 1 diabetes. Their recognized antigens are unknown. Notes on the study in general: There was a moderate but significant shortening of TCRB CDR3s in all four CD4+ subsets of Type 1 diabetes patients.

All of the isolated RNA was reverse transcribed, so expressed TCRB transcripts were sequenced. Generated by immunoSEQ multiplex PCR, the TCRdb table keeps only in-frame clones and is missing some. The sample includes around 130,000 clones, around 9% of them seen just once. Sequenced input: central memory CD4+ T cells from blood. Every receptor here comes from a man younger than 40 with type 1 diabetes.

This clone was observed a handful of times. The chain is built from TRBV2 and TRBJ2-3; 7 bases agree with TRBD2. This CDR3 is 14 amino acids long. Germline V gene sequence: CDR1 SNHLY, CDR2 FYNNEI. V shed 4 bases, J shed 4 bases, and the junction held 5 bases outside the gene matches. CDR3 nucleotides: TGTGCCAGCAGTGCGCAGCGGGGTTCAGATACGCAGTATTTT. It codes for CASSAQRGSDTQYF.

The chain links TRBV4-2 to TRBJ1-2; D is uncertain. The germline V gene encodes CDR1 LGHNA and CDR2 YNFKEQ. This CDR3 has 12 residues. Trimming removed 1 base at V and 5 bases at J, with 5 bases between. DNA for the CDR3: TGTGCCAGCAGCCAAGTGGAGTATGGCTACACCTTC. Its protein product is CASSQVEYGYTF.

The genes are TRBV4-3 and TRBJ1-3, with D unresolved. Looked up from germline, CDR1 is LGHNA and CDR2 is YSLEER. V was clipped by 1 base and J by 0 bases, with 7 bases between them. The CDR3 has 15 amino acids. In DNA form, the CDR3 reads TGCGCCAGCAGCCAAGGTCAGGCCTCTGGAAACACCATATATTTT. It is translated as CASSQGQASGNTIYF.

This chain uses TRBV6-1 with TRBJ1-6; D gene unclear. In germline, CDR1 is MNHNS, CDR2 SASEGT. Trimming left V 2 bases short and J 7 bases short, with 12 bases between. There are 15 residues in the CDR3. In nucleotides, the CDR3 is TGTGCCAGCAGTGAACTGGGAGGTCGAAATTCACCCCTCCACTTT. It yields the protein CASSELGGRNSPLHF.

The sample holds a few counts of this clone. V is TRBV28 and J is TRBJ2-7, with TRBD2 matching over 8 bases. CDR1 and CDR2 (germline): MDHEN, SYDVKM. This CDR3 contains 14 residues. V lost 6 bases and J lost 3; bases outside the gene matches: 7. The CDR3 reads CASRSGGPRYEQYF. In nucleotides, the CDR3 is TGTGCCAGCAGGAGCGGGGGCCCCCGCTACGAGCAGTACTTC.

The chain combines TRBV7-2 with TRBJ2-7; maybe TRBD1 (7 bases). V was shortened by 0 bases and J by 7 bases, with 13 bases between the two germline ends. This CDR3 region has 14 residues. Germline CDR1 SGHTA, CDR2 FQGNSA. The CDR3 sequence: CASSLALAGGEQYF. CDR3 DNA sequence: TGTGCCAGCAGCTTAGCCCTAGCAGGGGGGGAGCAGTACTTC.

This clone has a handful of counts. This chain joins TRBV21-1 and TRBJ2-3; the D call TRBD2 from the table was never checked on the DNA. TRBV21-1 is annotated as a pseudogene. This CDR3 is 9 amino acids long. The CDR3, as DNA: TGTGCCAGCAGCAACGGGCAGTATTTT. Translated, it gives CASSNGQYF.

The chain employs TRBV11-2 and TRBJ1-1; 10 nucleotides match TRBD1. V lost 5 bases and J lost 8; bases outside the gene matches: 8. The germline V gene encodes CDR1 SGHAT and CDR2 FQNNGV. This CDR3 region has 14 residues. CDR3 bases: TGTGCCAGCAGCCTGGGACAGGGGATTGGGGAAGCTTTCTTT. It codes for CASSLGQGIGEAFF.

About this clone itself: This same CDR3 is encoded by further DNA sequences in the sample. The chain recombines TRBV7-3 with TRBJ2-1; D might be TRBD1 (5 bases). The V and J ends lost 2 bases and 4 bases respectively, with 6 bases between them. This CDR3 is built from 13 residues. CDR1 and CDR2 from the germline V gene are SGHTA and FQGTGA. The CDR3 DNA sequence: TGTGCCAGCAGCTTAGACAGTTACAATGAGCAGTTCTTC. Translation gives CASSLDSYNEQFF.

This clone was seen only a few times. This chain connects TRBV7-2 to TRBJ2-1; D possibly corresponds to TRBD2 (6 bases). Trimming removed 5 bases at V and 7 bases at J, with 21 bases between. This CDR3 is built from 16 residues. The V gene's germline CDR1 is SGHTA and CDR2 FQGNSA. This CDR3 is CASSPQPAGISNEQFF. CDR3 nucleotides: TGTGCCAGCAGCCCTCAACCGGCGGGGATCAGTAATGAGCAGTTCTTC.

V is TRBV4-1 and J is TRBJ1-4; no clear D gene. V was pared by 4 bases and J by 4 bases, with 19 bases between. The CDR3 has 17 residues. Germline loops: CDR1 MGHRA, CDR2 YSYEKL. The CDR3 is CASSPAPSGTVNEKLFF. CDR3 DNA: TGCGCCAGCAGCCCGGCTCCTTCCGGCACAGTTAATGAAAAACTGTTTTTT.

J is TRBJ2-3 and V is TRBV5-6; possibly TRBD1 for D (6 bases). There are 15 residues in the CDR3. The germline CDR1 and CDR2 sequences are SGHDT and YYEEEE. V lost 5 bases and J lost 2, with 15 bases in between. CDR3: CASSLDSSNTDTQYF. In nucleotides, the CDR3 is TGTGCCAGCAGTCTGGACAGTTCTAACACAGATACGCAGTATTTT.

V usage is TRBV7-2 and J usage is TRBJ2-5, with D possibly being TRBD1 (6 bases). Trimming took off 4 bases at V and 1 base at J, with 10 bases between the two ends. Germline CDR1 is SGHTA and CDR2 is FQGNSA. The CDR3 extends over 14 amino acids. The CDR3 here is CASSSSRGQETQYF. The CDR3 region has the DNA TGTGCCAGCAGCTCTTCCAGGGGCCAAGAGACCCAGTACTTC. The variable domain in full, with the rest retrieved from reference TRBV7-2 and TRBJ2-5, is GAGVSQSPSNKVTEKGKDVELRCDPISGHTALYWYRQSLGQGLEFLIYFQGNSAPDKSGLPSDRFSAERTGGSVSTLTIQRTQQEDSAVYLCASSSSRGQETQYFGPGTRLLVL.

V usage is TRBV12-5 and J usage is TRBJ2-5; the match to TRBD2 covers 9 bases. CDR3 size: 15 residues. CDR1 LGHNT and CDR2 FRNRAP come from the germline V gene. V trimming: 4 bases; J trimming: 3 bases; junction bases outside the gene matches: 6. Here the CDR3 reads CASGWREGEKETQYF. DNA of the CDR3: TGTGCTAGTGGTTGGCGGGAGGGCGAAAAAGAGACCCAGTACTTC.

This clone has more than one count but fewer than ten. This chain connects TRBV6-1 to TRBJ1-6; D not certain. Germline V lookup: CDR1 MNHNS, CDR2 SASEGT. The CDR3 spans 15 residues. V shed 5 bases and J shed 5 bases, with 13 bases lying between them. The CDR3 region has the DNA TGTGCCAGCAGTTTCCTTGGACTTGATAATTCACCCCTCCACTTT. It encodes CASSFLGLDNSPLHF.

In this sample, this clone turned up many times. V is TRBV27 and J is TRBJ1-4; TRBD1 aligns across 8 bases. The germline CDR1 and CDR2 sequences are MNHEY and SMNVEV (reference sequence). J gave up 7 bases and V 1 base, and 8 bases lay outside the gene matches. CDR3 size: 16 residues. The CDR3 spells CASSLFGRDRREKLFF. For the CDR3, the DNA is TGTGCCAGCAGTTTATTTGGTCGGGACAGGCGTGAAAAACTGTTTTTT.

This clone came up a few times. This sequence joins TRBV13 and TRBJ2-5, with a tentative D call TRBD2 (6 bases). V gave up 4 bases and J gave up 0 bases, with 9 bases separating them. CDR1 and CDR2 from the germline V gene are PRHDT and FYEKMQ (reference sequence). The CDR3 runs to 14 residues. CDR3 nucleotides: TGTGCCAGCAGCTCCGGAGGGTACCAAGAGACCCAGTACTTC. Amino acids: CASSSGGYQETQYF. Drawing the rest from reference TRBV13 and TRBJ2-5, the complete variable domain is AAGVIQSPRHLIKEKRETATLKCYPIPRHDTVYWYQQGPGQDPQFLISFYEKMQSDKGSIPDRFSAQQFSDYHSELNMSSLELGDSALYFCASSSGGYQETQYFGPGTRLLVL.